Here is one T cell receptor (beta chain) with its context. Trimming at V came to 5 bases and at J to 6 bases, leaving 12 bases not matched to a gene. Germline CDR1 reads SEHNR; CDR2 reads FQNEAQ (reference sequence). The CDR3 has 15 residues. This entry belongs to a study of blood T cells in healthy people across ages. Next came a second PCR, run for about 6 to 11 cycles, which used a sample-barcoded 5' primer along with a J-beta primer mix. From the 5' RACE reads, TCRdb called clonotypes with MiXCR, one entry per CDR3 protein. The sample records 780,000 or so distinct CDR3 sequences, just under 25% being singletons. The data also belong to a second study, concerning T cells of mothers and their children.

The receptor was derived from a boy aged 10-17 years in good health. Sequencing was performed on blood. The chain is built from TRBV7-9 and TRBJ2-7, with 8 bases aligning to TRBD2. The CDR3 DNA reads as TGTGCCAGCAGCCGTAGCGGGGTTTTGGATAGCGAGCAGTACTTC. Translation gives CASSRSGVLDSEQYF.